The 25 T cell receptor beta chains below all came from one sample that was sequenced in a study of shared clonotypes between healthy human individuals. Method: immunoSEQ multiplex PCR; TCRdb's copy keeps in-frame clones and lacks some. In the table there are over 2 million clones, around 93% of which are singletons. The sequenced material came from naive CD4+ T cells from PBMCs. Documented subset: CD45RA+ positively selected. The receptor set was obtained from a man aged 18 to 30 in good health. Some clones in this sample may be carry-over from other donors' samples.

The genes are TRBV7-9 and TRBJ2-7; D might be TRBD2 (7 bases). CDR1 and CDR2 from the germline V gene are SEHNR and FQNEAQ (reference sequence). The CDR3 spans 16 residues. The V gene lost 5 bases and the J gene lost 6 bases, with 23 bases spanning the gap. The CDR3 DNA reads TGTGCCAGCAGCCCCAGGGGTTGGCGGGAGTCCGCCGAGCAGTACTTC. Translation: CASSPRGWRESAEQYF.

The chain combines TRBV18 with TRBJ1-3; unclear D gene. The V end lost 3 bases, the J end lost 2 bases, and 11 bases lay between the germline ends. Germline CDR1 KGHSH, CDR2 LQKENI. CDR3 size: 15 residues. The CDR3 region is CASSPSNQPGNTIYF. In DNA, the CDR3 is TGTGCCAGCTCACCCTCCAATCAACCTGGAAACACCATATATTTT.

The chain has TRBV30 and TRBJ2-7, with a tentative D call TRBD1 (6 bases). This CDR3 contains 14 residues. Germline assignment: CDR1 GTSNPN and CDR2 SVGIG (reference sequence). The V end was cut by 2 bases, the J end by 4 bases, with 15 bases between. This CDR3 reads CAWSRDTGVYEQYF. The CDR3 DNA reads as TGTGCCTGGAGTCGGGACACTGGAGTTTACGAGCAGTACTTC.

CDR3 DNA sequence: TGCGCCAGCAGCTTGGACCCGGGAGCAGGGGGGCAGTTCTTC. It is translated as CASSLDPGAGGQFF. The chain combines TRBV5-1 with TRBJ2-1, with D perhaps matching TRBD1 (7 bases). CDR3 length equals 14 residues. The V end lost 0 bases, the J end lost 12 bases, and 16 bases lay between the germline ends. From germline, CDR1 is SGHRS and CDR2 YFSETQ.

This chain uses TRBV5-1 with TRBJ1-1; D may be TRBD1 (6 bases). The CDR3 consists of 14 residues. CDR1 SGHRS and CDR2 YFSETQ come from the germline V gene. Trimming took 4 bases from V and 3 from J, leaving 13 bases between them. CDR3 region: CASSRGGGDTEAFF. Here the CDR3 DNA reads TGCGCCAGCAGCAGAGGGGGTGGGGACACTGAAGCTTTCTTT.

The rearrangement links TRBV5-1 to TRBJ2-3, with a tentative D call TRBD1 (6 bases). The CDR3 is 17 residues long. The ends were cut back, 4 bases at V and 2 bases at J, with 20 bases in the middle. The germline gives CDR1 SGHRS, CDR2 YFSETQ. In DNA form, the CDR3 reads TGCGCCAGCAGCCAATTAACCAGGGGAAGTTCCACAGATACGCAGTATTTT. Its protein is CASSQLTRGSSTDTQYF.

In its sample, this clone was seen once. J is TRBJ1-6 and V is TRBV28; TRBD1 might be the D (5 bases). This CDR3 has 13 amino acids. Germline V lookup: CDR1 MDHEN, CDR2 SYDVKM. V lost 5 bases to trimming and J lost 9 bases, with 11 bases between them. The CDR3 here is CASSRGAGSPLHF. CDR3 nucleotide sequence: TGTGCCAGCAGTCGAGGGGCCGGTTCACCCCTCCACTTT.

The rearrangement uses TRBV11-3 and TRBJ1-1; D call uncertain. The CDR3 contains 14 residues. Trimming removed 2 bases at V and 6 bases at J, with 13 bases between. The germline gives CDR1 SGHNT, CDR2 YENEEA. This CDR3 is CASSLRPGGAEAFF. The DNA of the CDR3 is TGTGCCAGCAGCTTACGTCCGGGAGGCGCTGAAGCTTTCTTT.

The CDR3: CASRRNGAAGNTIYF. The CDR3 nucleotides are TGTGCCAGCAGACGGAACGGGGCCGCCGGAAACACCATATATTTT. The chain is built from TRBV27 and TRBJ1-3; a weak D match, TRBD1 (5 bases). Per germline, CDR1 MNHEY and CDR2 SMNVEV (reference sequence). V lost 6 bases, J lost 4 bases, and 16 bases lay in between. This CDR3 is built from 15 residues.

The V gene is TRBV4-3, the J gene TRBJ2-5; no clear D gene. The closer fit of TRBJ2-7 to the DNA end suggests the J call may be wrong. Looked up from germline, CDR1 is LGHNA and CDR2 is YSLEER. The CDR3 consists of 14 residues. CDR3 region: CASSQQVFSYEQYF. In DNA, the CDR3 is TGCGCCAGCAGCCAACAGGTATTCTCCTACGAGCAGTACTTC.

The V and J genes are TRBV5-1 and TRBJ2-1; D is unresolved. Per germline, CDR1 SGHRS and CDR2 YFSETQ. The CDR3 has 15 residues. V lost 4 bases, J lost 3 bases, and 14 bases lay in between. DNA of the CDR3: TGCGCCAGCAGCGGAGCTCCCTCGGGCTACAATGAGCAGTTCTTC. As protein: CASSGAPSGYNEQFF. Variable domain in full (rest from reference TRBV5-1 and TRBJ2-1): KAGVTQTPRYLIKTRGQQVTLSCSPISGHRSVSWYQQTPGQGLQFLFEYFSETQRNKGNFPGRFSGRQFSNSRSEMNVSTLELGDSALYLCASSGAPSGYNEQFFGPGTRLTVL.

The chain joins TRBV18 to TRBJ1-3; unclear D gene. The V gene's germline CDR1 is KGHSH and CDR2 LQKENI. The V gene lost 3 bases and the J gene lost 6 bases, with 18 bases spanning the gap. The CDR3 runs 16 residues. CDR3 coding DNA: TGTGCCAGCTCACCTCCTCTTAGGAGTGAGGCAAACACCATATATTTT. It is translated as CASSPPLRSEANTIYF.

In its sample, this clone was seen once. V usage is TRBV9 and J usage is TRBJ2-2; maybe TRBD2 (5 bases). Germline CDR1 reads SGDLS; CDR2 reads YYNGEE. Trimming cost V 1 base and J 6 bases, with 22 bases left between them. The CDR3 runs to 18 residues. Written as DNA, the CDR3 is TGTGCCAGCAGCGTACCCCACCTCGGGCGGGTCGGACCCGGGGAGCTGTTTTTT. Its protein product is CASSVPHLGRVGPGELFF.

This chain links TRBV7-6 with TRBJ2-6, with D unclear. Trimming took 10 bases from V and 0 from J, leaving 10 bases between them. The CDR3 has 14 amino acids. In germline, CDR1 is SGHVS, CDR2 FNYEAQ. CDR3 residues: CATFRTSGANVLTF. The CDR3 bases are TGTGCCACCTTTCGGACCTCTGGGGCCAACGTCCTGACTTTC.

This clone has just one count. The V call is TRBV5-1, the J call TRBJ2-7, with 7 bases aligning to TRBD2. This CDR3 contains 13 residues. Germline trimming cut 4 bases from V and 6 bases from J; bases unmatched to any gene: 7. Germline CDR1 reads SGHRS; CDR2 reads YFSETQ. DNA of the CDR3: TGCGCCAGCAGCATTGGGAGGGCGGGCGAGCAGTACTTC. It codes for CASSIGRAGEQYF.

The J gene is TRBJ2-2, the V gene TRBV6-1; 7 positions match TRBD2. CDR1 is MNHNS, CDR2 SASEGT, per germline. The CDR3 spans 11 residues. The ends lost 11 bases at V and 7 bases at J; junction bases unmatched: 4. The CDR3 DNA is TGTGCCTGCGCGGGAGTCGGGGAGCTGTTTTTT. This sequence encodes CACAGVGELFF.

The chain combines TRBV5-1 with TRBJ2-5; 7 nucleotides agree with TRBD1. The CDR3 length is 13 residues. After removal of 6 bases from V and 3 bases from J, the junction contained 5 bases not matched to a gene. Germline assignment: CDR1 SGHRS and CDR2 YFSETQ. The CDR3 nucleotides are TGCGCCAGCACATTTACAGGGGAAGAGACCCAGTACTTC. Protein product: CASTFTGEETQYF. The full variable domain, in which reference TRBV5-1 and TRBJ2-5 provide the parts outside the CDR3, is KAGVTQTPRYLIKTRGQQVTLSCSPISGHRSVSWYQQTPGQGLQFLFEYFSETQRNKGNFPGRFSGRQFSNSRSEMNVSTLELGDSALYLCASTFTGEETQYFGPGTRLLVL.

This chain links TRBV12-5 with TRBJ2-1; D unclear. This CDR3 has 13 amino acids. Between the trimmed V and J ends, which lost 2 bases and 6 bases, there was a span of 8 bases. Germline-derived CDR1 and CDR2 are LGHNT and FRNRAP. This CDR3 is CASGLWPVNEQFF. The CDR3 region has the DNA TGTGCTAGTGGTTTGTGGCCTGTCAATGAGCAGTTCTTC.

The chain carries TRBV4-3 and TRBJ2-3; 9 nucleotides agree with TRBD1. The CDR3 totals 18 residues. V was clipped by 2 bases and J by 1 base; unmatched bases: 10. Germline CDR1 reads LGHNA; CDR2 reads YSLEER. This CDR3 is CASSQSVQGARRTDTQYF. In nucleotides, the CDR3 is TGCGCCAGCAGCCAAAGCGTACAGGGGGCGCGGCGCACAGATACGCAGTATTTT.

The CDR3 sequence is CASRAQSGSHTEAFF. CDR3 bases: TGTGCCAGCAGGGCCCAATCCGGGTCCCACACTGAAGCTTTCTTT. The V gene is TRBV6-4, the J gene TRBJ1-1; no firm D call. The germline V gene encodes CDR1 MRHNA and CDR2 SNTAGT. This CDR3 is built from 15 residues. Deletions cut 6 bases from V and 3 bases from J, with 17 bases between.

This CDR3 reads CASSTEGHTNQPQHF. Written as DNA, the CDR3 is TGTGCCAGTAGTACCGAGGGACATACCAATCAGCCCCAGCATTTT. This sequence joins TRBV19 and TRBJ1-5; TRBD1 is a possible D gene (6 bases). This CDR3 has 15 amino acids. The V gene lost 4 bases and the J gene lost 3 bases, with 13 bases spanning the gap. CDR1 is LNHDA and CDR2 is SQIVND in the germline V gene (reference sequence).

The chain couples TRBV27 to TRBJ1-2; 8 bases agree with TRBD1. CDR3 length equals 15 residues. Germline values: CDR1 MNHEY, CDR2 SMNVEV (reference sequence). With 4 bases clipped from V and 4 bases from J, the junction kept 8 bases outside the gene matches. The DNA for the CDR3 is TGTGCCAGCAGTTGGGGACAGGATTCGGGCTATGGCTACACCTTC. Amino acids: CASSWGQDSGYGYTF.

V usage is TRBV2 and J usage is TRBJ1-5, with unresolved D. The CDR3 length is 14 residues. The germline V and J ends were trimmed by 2 bases and 7 bases, with 12 bases remaining between them. Germline assignment: CDR1 SNHLY and CDR2 FYNNEI. The CDR3 nucleotides are TGTGCCAGCAGTGAAATGACACTAGAGCAGCCCCAGCATTTT. Protein product: CASSEMTLEQPQHF. Using reference TRBV2 and TRBJ1-5 for the parts outside the CDR3, the full variable domain is EPEVTQTPSHQVTQMGQEVILRCVPISNHLYFYWYRQILGQKVEFLVSFYNNEISEKSEIFDDQFSVERPDGSNFTLKIRSTKLEDSAMYFCASSEMTLEQPQHFGDGTRLSIL.

The chain links TRBV7-2 to TRBJ2-5, with 8 bases lining up with TRBD2. The J call may be faulty, since TRBJ2-7 better matches the DNA end. Germline values: CDR1 SGHTA, CDR2 FQGNSA. CDR3 length equals 16 residues. The DNA of the CDR3 is TGTGCCAGCAGCTTAGCGCCGCTAGCGGGCTACTACGAGCAGTACTTC. Its protein product is CASSLAPLAGYYEQYF.

This chain uses TRBV28 with TRBJ1-5; D possibly corresponds to TRBD1 (6 bases). V was trimmed by 6 bases and J by 4 bases, leaving 19 bases between them. The length of the CDR3 is 16 residues. The germline CDR1 and CDR2 sequences are MDHEN and SYDVKM. DNA of the CDR3: TGTGCCAGCAGCCCCATGGGGGCGAATCCGAATCAGCCCCAGCATTTT. Translated, it gives CASSPMGANPNQPQHF. The whole variable domain, remainder taken from reference TRBV28 and TRBJ1-5, is DVKVTQSSRYLVKRTGEKVFLECVQDMDHENMFWYRQDPGLGLRLIYFSYDVKMKEKGDIPEGYSVSREKKERFSLILESASTNQTSMYLCASSPMGANPNQPQHFGDGTRLSIL.